This T cell receptor (beta chain) was sequenced in a study of early T cells in non-severe SARS-CoV-2 infection. Study-wide context: It was bulk RNA from unsorted whole blood that was sequenced, and the chains were unpaired.

Individual cDNA molecules each received unique molecular identifiers attached to them. One entry per CDR3 protein results from TCRdb running MiXCR on the 5' RACE reads. The repertoire holds tens of thousands of distinct CDR3 sequences, with roughly 13% as singletons. Germline V CDR1 and CDR2: DFQATT, SNEGSKA (reference sequence). V shed 3 bases and J shed 3 bases, with 33 bases lying between them. CDR3 size: 20 residues. The sample comprised whole blood. The gene calls are TRBV20-1 and TRBJ2-7, with a tentative D call TRBD2 (8 bases). This TCR was recovered from an adult who was a healthcare worker with PCR-confirmed SARS-CoV-2 infection or an uninfected control (not recorded which). The CDR3 spells CSASTGLGGDPTAPVYEQYF. Here the CDR3 DNA reads TGCAGTGCTAGTACGGGACTAGGGGGCGACCCAACGGCTCCCGTCTACGAGCAGTACTTC.